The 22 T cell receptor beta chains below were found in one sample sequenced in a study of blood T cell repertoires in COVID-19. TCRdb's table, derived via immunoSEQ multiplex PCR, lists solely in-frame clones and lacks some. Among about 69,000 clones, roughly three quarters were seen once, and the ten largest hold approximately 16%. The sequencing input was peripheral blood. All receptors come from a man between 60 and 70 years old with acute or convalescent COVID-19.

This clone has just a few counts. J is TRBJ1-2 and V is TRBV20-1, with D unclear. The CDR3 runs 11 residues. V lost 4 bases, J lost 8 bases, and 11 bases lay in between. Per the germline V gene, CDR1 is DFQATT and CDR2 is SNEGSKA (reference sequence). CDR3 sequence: CSATRFGGYTF. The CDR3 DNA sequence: TGCAGTGCTACGCGGTTTGGGGGCTACACCTTC.

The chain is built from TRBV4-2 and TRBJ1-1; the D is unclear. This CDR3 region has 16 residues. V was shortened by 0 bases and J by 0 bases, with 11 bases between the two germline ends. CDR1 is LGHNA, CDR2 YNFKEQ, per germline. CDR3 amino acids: CASSQDKLGMNTEAFF. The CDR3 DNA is TGTGCCAGCAGCCAAGATAAACTAGGCATGAACACTGAAGCTTTCTTT.

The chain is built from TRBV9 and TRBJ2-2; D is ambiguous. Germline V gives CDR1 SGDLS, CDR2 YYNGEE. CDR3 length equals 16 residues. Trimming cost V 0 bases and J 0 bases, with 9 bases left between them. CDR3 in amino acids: CASSVEAGANTGELFF. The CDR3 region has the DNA TGTGCCAGCAGCGTAGAGGCAGGTGCGAACACCGGGGAGCTGTTTTTT.

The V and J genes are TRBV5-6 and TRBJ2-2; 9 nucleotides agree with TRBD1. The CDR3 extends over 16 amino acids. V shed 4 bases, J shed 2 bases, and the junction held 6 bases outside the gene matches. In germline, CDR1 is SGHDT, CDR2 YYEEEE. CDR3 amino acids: CASSGGQGYNTGELFF. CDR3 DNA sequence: TGTGCCAGCAGCGGGGGACAGGGTTATAACACCGGGGAGCTGTTTTTT.

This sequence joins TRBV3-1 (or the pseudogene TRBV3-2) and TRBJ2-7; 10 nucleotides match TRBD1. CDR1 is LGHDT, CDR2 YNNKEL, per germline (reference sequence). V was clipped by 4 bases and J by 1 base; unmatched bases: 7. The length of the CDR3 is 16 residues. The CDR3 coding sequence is TGTGCCAGCAGCCGCAAGCCGGGACAGGGGTCCTACGAGCAGTACTTC. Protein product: CASSRKPGQGSYEQYF.

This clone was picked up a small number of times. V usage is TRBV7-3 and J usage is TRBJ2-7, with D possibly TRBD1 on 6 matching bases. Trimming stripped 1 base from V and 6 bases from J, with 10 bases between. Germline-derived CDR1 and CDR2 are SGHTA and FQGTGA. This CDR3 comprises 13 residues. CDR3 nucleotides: TGTGCCAGCAGCTTAATGGACAGCAGCGAGCAGTACTTC. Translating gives CASSLMDSSEQYF.

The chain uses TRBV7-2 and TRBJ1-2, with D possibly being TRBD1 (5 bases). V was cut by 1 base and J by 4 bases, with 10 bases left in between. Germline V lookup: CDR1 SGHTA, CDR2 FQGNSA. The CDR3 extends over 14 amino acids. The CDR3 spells CASSLGGRLYGYTF. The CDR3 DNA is TGTGCCAGCAGCTTAGGGGGCAGACTCTATGGCTACACCTTC.

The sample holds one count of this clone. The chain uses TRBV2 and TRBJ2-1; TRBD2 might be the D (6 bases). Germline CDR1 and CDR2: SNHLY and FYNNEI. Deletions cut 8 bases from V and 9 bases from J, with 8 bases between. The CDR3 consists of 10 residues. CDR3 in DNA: TGTGCCAGCGGGGGAGGTGAGCAGTTCTTC. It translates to CASGGGEQFF.

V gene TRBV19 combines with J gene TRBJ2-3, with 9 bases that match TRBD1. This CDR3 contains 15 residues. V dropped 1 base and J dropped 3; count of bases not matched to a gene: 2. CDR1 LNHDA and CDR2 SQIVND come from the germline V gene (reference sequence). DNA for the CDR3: TGTGCCAGTAGTATAGGGGGACAGGGAACAGATACGCAGTATTTT. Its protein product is CASSIGGQGTDTQYF.

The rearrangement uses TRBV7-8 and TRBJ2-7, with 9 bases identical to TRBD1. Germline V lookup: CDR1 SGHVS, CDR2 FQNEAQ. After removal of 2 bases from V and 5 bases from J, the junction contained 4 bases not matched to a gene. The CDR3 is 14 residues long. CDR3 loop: CASSLRQGGNEQYF. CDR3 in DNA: TGTGCCAGCAGCTTACGACAGGGGGGTAACGAGCAGTACTTC.

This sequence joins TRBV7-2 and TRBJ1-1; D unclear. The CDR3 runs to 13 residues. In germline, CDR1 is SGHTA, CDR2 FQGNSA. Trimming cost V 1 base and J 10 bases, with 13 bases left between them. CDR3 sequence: CASSLVVETGAFF. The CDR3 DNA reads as TGTGCCAGCAGCTTAGTTGTTGAGACGGGAGCTTTCTTT. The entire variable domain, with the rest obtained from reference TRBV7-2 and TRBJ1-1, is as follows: GAGVSQSPSNKVTEKGKDVELRCDPISGHTALYWYRQSLGQGLEFLIYFQGNSAPDKSGLPSDRFSAERTGGSVSTLTIQRTQQEDSAVYLCASSLVVETGAFFGQGTRLTVV.

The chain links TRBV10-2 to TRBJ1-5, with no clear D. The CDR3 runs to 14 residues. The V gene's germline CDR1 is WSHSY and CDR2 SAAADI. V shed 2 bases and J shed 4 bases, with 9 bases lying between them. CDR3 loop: CASSEVQNNQPQHF. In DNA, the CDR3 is TGCGCCAGCAGTGAGGTACAGAATAATCAGCCCCAGCATTTT.

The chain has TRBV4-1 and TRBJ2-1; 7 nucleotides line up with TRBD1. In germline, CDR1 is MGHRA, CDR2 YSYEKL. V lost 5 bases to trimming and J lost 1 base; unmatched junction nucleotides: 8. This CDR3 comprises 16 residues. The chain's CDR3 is CASSGTGALSYNEQFF. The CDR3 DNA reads TGCGCCAGCAGCGGAACAGGGGCCCTGTCCTACAATGAGCAGTTCTTC.

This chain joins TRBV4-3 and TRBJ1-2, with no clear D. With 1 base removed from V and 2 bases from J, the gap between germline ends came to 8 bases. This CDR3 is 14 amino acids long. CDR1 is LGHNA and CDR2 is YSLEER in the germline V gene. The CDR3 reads CASSQGAINYGYTF. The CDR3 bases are TGCGCCAGCAGCCAAGGTGCGATCAACTATGGCTACACCTTC.

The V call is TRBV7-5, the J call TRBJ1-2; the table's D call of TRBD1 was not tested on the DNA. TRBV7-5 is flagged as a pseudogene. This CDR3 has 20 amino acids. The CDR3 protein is CARSLVAKPGQGVTNYGYTF. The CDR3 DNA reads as TGTGCCAGAAGCTTAGTTGCCAAGCCGGGACAGGGGGTTACTAACTATGGCTACACCTTC.

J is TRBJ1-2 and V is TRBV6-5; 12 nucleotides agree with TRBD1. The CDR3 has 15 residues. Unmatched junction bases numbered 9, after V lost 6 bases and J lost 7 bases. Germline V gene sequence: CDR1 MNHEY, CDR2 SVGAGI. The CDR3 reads CASRPPGTGGGGYTF. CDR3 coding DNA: TGTGCCAGCAGACCCCCCGGGACAGGGGGCGGTGGCTACACCTTC.

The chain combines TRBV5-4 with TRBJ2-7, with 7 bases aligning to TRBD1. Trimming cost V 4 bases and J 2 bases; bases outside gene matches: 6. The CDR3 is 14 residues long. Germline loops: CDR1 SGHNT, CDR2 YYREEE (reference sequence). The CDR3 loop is CASSPGQRTYEQYF. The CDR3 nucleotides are TGTGCCAGCAGCCCGGGACAGAGAACCTACGAGCAGTACTTC.

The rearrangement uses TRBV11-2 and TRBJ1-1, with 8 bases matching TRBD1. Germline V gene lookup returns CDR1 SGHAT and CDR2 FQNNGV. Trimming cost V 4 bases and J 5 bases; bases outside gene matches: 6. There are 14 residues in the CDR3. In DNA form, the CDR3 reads TGTGCCAGCAGCTACGCGCAGGGGGCTACTGAAGCTTTCTTT. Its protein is CASSYAQGATEAFF. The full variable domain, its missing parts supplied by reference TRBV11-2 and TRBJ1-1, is EAGVAQSPRYKIIEKRQSVAFWCNPISGHATLYWYQQILGQGPKLLIQFQNNGVVDDSQLPKDRFSAERLKGVDSTLKIQPAKLEDSAVYLCASSYAQGATEAFFGQGTRLTVV.

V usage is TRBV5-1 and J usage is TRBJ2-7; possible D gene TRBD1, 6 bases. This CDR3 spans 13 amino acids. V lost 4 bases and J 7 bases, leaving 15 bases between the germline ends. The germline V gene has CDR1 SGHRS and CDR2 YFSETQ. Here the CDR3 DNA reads TGCGCCAGCAGCGGGGGACATGGGAATGAGCAGTACTTC. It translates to CASSGGHGNEQYF. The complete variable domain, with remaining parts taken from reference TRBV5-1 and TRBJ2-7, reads KAGVTQTPRYLIKTRGQQVTLSCSPISGHRSVSWYQQTPGQGLQFLFEYFSETQRNKGNFPGRFSGRQFSNSRSEMNVSTLELGDSALYLCASSGGHGNEQYFGPGTRLTVT.

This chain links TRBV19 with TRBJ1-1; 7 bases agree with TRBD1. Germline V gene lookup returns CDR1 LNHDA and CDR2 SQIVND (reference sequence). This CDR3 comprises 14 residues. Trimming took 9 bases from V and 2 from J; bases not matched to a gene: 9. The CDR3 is CASLGDRKNTEAFF. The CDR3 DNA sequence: TGTGCCAGCCTCGGGGACAGAAAAAACACTGAAGCTTTCTTT.

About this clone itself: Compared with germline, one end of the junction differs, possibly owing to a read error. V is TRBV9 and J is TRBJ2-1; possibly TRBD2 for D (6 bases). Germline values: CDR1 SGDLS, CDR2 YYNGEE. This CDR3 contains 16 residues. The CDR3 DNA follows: TGTGCCAGCAGCGTGGGGACTCCATCCTCCAACAATGAGCAGTTCTTC. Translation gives CASSVGTPSSNNEQFF.

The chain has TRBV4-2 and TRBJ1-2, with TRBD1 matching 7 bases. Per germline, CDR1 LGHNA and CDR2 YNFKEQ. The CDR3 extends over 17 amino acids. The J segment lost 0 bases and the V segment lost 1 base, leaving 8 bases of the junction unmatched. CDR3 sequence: CASSQGGLQGANYGYTF. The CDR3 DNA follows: TGTGCCAGCAGCCAAGGGGGCCTCCAGGGGGCTAACTATGGCTACACCTTC.